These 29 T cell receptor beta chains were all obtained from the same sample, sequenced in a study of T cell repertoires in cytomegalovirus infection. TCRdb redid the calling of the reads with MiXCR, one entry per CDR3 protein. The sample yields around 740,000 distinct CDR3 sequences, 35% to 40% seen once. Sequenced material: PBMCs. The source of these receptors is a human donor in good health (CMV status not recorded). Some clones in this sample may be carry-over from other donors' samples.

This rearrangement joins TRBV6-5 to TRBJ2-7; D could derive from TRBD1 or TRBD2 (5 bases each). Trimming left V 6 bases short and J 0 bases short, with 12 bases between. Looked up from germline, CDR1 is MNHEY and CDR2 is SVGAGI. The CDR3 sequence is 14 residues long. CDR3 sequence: CASRRGPYSYEQYF. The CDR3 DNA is TGTGCCAGCAGGAGGGGCCCATACTCCTACGAGCAGTACTTC.

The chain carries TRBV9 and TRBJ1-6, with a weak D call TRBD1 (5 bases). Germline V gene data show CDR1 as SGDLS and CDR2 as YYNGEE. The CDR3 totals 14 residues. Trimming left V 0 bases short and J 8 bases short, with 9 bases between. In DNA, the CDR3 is TGTGCCAGCAGCGTAGTCCCCAGGGATTCACCCCTCCACTTT. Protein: CASSVVPRDSPLHF.

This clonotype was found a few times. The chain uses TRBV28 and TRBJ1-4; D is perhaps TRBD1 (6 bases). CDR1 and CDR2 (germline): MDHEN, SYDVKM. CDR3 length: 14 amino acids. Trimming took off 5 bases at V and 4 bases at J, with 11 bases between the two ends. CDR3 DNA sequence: TGTGCCAGCAGTCCCCCAGGGGATAATGAAAAACTGTTTTTT. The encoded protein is CASSPPGDNEKLFF.

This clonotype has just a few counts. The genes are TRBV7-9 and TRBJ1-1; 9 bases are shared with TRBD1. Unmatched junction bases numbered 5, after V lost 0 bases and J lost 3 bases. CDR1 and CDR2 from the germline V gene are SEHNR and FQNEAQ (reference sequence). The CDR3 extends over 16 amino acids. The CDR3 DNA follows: TGTGCCAGCAGCTTAGCGCTGAGGACAGGGGACACTGAAGCTTTCTTT. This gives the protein CASSLALRTGDTEAFF.

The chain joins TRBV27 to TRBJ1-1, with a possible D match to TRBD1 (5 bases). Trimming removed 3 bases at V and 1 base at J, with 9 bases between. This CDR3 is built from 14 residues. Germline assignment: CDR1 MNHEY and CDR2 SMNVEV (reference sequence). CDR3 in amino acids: CASSFGGTNTEAFF. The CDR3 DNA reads TGTGCCAGCAGTTTTGGGGGGACGAACACTGAAGCTTTCTTT.

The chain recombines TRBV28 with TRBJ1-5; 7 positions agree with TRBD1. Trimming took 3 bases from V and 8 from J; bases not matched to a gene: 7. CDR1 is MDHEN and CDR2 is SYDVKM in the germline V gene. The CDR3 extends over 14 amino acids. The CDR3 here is CASSFAQGQKPQHF. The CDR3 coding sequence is TGTGCCAGCAGTTTTGCACAGGGGCAGAAGCCCCAGCATTTT.

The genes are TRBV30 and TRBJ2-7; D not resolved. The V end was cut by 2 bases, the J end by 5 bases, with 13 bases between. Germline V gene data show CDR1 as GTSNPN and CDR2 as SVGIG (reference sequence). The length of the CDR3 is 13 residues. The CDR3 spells CAWSFGQINEQYF. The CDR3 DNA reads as TGTGCCTGGAGTTTCGGCCAGATCAACGAGCAGTACTTC.

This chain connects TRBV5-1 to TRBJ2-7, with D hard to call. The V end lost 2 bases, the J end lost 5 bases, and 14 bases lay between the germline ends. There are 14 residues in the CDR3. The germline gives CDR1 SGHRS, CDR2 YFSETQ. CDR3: CASSFMGLSDEQYF. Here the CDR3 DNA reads TGCGCCAGCAGCTTTATGGGCCTATCGGACGAGCAGTACTTC.

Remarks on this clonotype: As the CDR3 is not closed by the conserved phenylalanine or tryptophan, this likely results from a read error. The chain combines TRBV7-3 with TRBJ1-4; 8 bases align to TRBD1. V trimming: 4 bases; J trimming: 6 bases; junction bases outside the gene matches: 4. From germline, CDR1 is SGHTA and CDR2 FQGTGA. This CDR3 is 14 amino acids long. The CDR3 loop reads CASSSGTGYEKLFL. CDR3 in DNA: TGTGCCAGCAGCTCCGGGACAGGATATGAAAAACTGTTTTTG.

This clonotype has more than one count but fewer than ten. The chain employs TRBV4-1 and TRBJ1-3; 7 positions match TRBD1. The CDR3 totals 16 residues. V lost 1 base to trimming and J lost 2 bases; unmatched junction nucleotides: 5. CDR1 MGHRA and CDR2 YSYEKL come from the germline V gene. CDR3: CASSQVKGGTGNTIYF. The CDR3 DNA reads TGCGCCAGCAGCCAAGTAAAAGGGGGCACTGGAAACACCATATATTTT.

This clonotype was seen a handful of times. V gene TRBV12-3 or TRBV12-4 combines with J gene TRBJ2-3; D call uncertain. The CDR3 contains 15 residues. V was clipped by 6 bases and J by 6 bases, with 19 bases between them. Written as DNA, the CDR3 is TGTGCCAGCAGCTGGGGTGCTGGAGATGGTGATACGCAGTATTTT. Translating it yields CASSWGAGDGDTQYF.

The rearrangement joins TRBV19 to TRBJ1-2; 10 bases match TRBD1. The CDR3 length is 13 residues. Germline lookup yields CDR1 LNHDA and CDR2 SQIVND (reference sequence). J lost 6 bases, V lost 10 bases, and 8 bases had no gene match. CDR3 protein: CATAGQGQHGYTF. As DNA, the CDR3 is TGTGCCACCGCGGGACAGGGGCAACATGGCTACACCTTC.

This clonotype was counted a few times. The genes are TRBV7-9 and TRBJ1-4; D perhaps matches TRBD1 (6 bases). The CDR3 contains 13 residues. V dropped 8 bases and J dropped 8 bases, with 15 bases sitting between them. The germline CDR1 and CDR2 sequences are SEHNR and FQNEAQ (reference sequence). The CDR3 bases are TGTGCCAGCCAAGAGGCAGGGGACGAAAAACTGTTTTTT. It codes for CASQEAGDEKLFF.

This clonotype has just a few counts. CDR3 bases: TGTGCCACCAGTGACCCTAACCTAGCGGACCGCTCTGGGGCCAACGTCCTGACTTTC. This codes for CATSDPNLADRSGANVLTF. The V call is TRBV24-1, the J call TRBJ2-6, with 7 positions matching TRBD2. From germline, CDR1 is KGHDR and CDR2 SFDVKD. The CDR3 is made up of 19 amino acids. V lost 4 bases and J lost 0; bases outside the gene matches: 11.

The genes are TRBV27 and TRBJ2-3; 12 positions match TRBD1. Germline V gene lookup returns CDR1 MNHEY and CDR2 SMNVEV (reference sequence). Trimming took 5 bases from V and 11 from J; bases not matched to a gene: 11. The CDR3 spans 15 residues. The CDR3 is CASSPWDRGRRGQYF. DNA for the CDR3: TGTGCCAGCAGTCCTTGGGACAGGGGGCGCCGAGGGCAGTATTTT.

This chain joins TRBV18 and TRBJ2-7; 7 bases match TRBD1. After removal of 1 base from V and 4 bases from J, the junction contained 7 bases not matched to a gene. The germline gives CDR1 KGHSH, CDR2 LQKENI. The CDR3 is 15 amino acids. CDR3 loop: CASSPRTGGTYEQYF. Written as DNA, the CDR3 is TGTGCCAGCTCACCACGGACAGGAGGAACTTACGAGCAGTACTTC.

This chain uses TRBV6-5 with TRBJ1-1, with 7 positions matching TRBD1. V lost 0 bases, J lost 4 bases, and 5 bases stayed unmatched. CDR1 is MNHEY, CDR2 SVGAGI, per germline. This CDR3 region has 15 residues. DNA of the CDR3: TGTGCCAGCAGTTACTCGAACGCAGGGGGCACTGAAGCTTTCTTT. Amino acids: CASSYSNAGGTEAFF.

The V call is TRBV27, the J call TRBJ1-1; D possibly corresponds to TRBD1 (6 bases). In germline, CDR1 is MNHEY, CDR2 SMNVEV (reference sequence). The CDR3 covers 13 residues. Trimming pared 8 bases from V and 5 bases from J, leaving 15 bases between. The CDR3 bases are TGTGCCAGCCAGGACAGAAAGTATACTGAAGCTTTCTTT. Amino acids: CASQDRKYTEAFF.

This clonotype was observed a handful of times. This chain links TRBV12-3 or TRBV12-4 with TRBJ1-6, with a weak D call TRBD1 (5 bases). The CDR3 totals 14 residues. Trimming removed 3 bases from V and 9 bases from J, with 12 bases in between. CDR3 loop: CASSFWQGSSPLHF. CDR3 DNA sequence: TGTGCCAGCAGTTTTTGGCAGGGTTCTTCACCCCTCCACTTT.

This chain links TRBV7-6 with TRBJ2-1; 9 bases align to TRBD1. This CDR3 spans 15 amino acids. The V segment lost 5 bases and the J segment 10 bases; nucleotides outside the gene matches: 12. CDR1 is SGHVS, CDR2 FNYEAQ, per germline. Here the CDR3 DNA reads TGTGCCAGCAGCCGACCCGGGACAGGGCGCGAGGAGCAGTTCTTC. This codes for CASSRPGTGREEQFF. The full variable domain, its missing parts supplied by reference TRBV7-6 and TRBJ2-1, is GAGVSQSPRYKVTKRGQDVALRCDPISGHVSLYWYRQALGQGPEFLTYFNYEAQQDKSGLPNDRFSAERPEGSISTLTIQRTEQRDSAMYRCASSRPGTGREEQFFGPGTRLTVL.

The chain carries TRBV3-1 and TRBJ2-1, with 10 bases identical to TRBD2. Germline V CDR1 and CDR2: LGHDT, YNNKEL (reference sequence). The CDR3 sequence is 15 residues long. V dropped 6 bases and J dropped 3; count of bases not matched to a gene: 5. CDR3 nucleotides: TGTGCCAGCAGGCTAGCGGGAGCCGACTACAATGAGCAGTTCTTC. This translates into CASRLAGADYNEQFF.

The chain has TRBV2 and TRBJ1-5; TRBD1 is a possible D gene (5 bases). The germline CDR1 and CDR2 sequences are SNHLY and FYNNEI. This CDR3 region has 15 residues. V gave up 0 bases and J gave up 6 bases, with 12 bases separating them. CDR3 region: CASSEAGAVGQPQHF. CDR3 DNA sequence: TGTGCCAGCAGTGAAGCAGGGGCGGTGGGTCAGCCCCAGCATTTT.

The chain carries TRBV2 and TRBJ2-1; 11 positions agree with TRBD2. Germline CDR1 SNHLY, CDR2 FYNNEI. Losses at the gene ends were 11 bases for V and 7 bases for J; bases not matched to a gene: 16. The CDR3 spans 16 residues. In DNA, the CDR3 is TGTGCCGGATCGGGACTAGCGGTCACCCGAAGGAATGAGCAGTTCTTC. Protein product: CAGSGLAVTRRNEQFF.

CDR3 coding DNA: TGTGCCAGCAGCCCTAGACAAGACTATGGCTACACCTTC. This encodes CASSPRQDYGYTF. The rearrangement links TRBV6-6 to TRBJ1-2; unclear D gene. The CDR3 loop spans 13 amino acids. V was cut by 6 bases and J by 3 bases, with 11 bases left in between. CDR1 and CDR2 from the germline V gene are MNHNY and SVGAGI (reference sequence).

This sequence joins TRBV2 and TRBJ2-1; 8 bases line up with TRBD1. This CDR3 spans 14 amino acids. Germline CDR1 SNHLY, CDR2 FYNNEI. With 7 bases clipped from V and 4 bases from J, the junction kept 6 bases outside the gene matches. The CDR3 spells CASIRQGNYNEQFF. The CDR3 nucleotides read TGTGCCAGCATAAGACAGGGGAATTACAATGAGCAGTTCTTC.

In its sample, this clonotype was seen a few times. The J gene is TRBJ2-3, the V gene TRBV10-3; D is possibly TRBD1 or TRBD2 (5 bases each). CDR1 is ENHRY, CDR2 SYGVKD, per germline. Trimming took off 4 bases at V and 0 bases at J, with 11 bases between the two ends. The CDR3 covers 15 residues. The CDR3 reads CAISGGTHSTDTQYF. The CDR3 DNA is TGTGCCATCAGTGGGGGGACCCATAGCACAGATACGCAGTATTTT.

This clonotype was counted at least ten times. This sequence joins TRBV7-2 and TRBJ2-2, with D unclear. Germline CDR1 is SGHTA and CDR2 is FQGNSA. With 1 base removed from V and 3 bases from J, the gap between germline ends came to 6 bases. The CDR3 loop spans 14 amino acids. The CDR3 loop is CASSLGVDTGELFF. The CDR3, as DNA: TGTGCCAGCAGCTTAGGAGTCGACACCGGGGAGCTGTTTTTT.

Written as DNA, the CDR3 is TGTGCCAGTAGTATGACAGTCAACGAGCAGTACTTC. This gives the protein CASSMTVNEQYF. The V and J genes are TRBV19 and TRBJ2-7, with a possible D match to TRBD1 (5 bases). Trimming removed 3 bases at V and 5 bases at J, with 8 bases between. This CDR3 spans 12 amino acids. CDR1 and CDR2 from the germline V gene are LNHDA and SQIVND (reference sequence).

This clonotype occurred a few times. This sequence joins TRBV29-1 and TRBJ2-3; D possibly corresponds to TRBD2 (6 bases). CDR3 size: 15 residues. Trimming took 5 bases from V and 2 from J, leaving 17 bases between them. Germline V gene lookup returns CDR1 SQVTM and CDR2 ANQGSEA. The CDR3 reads CSVRRGSGLTDTQYF. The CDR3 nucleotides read TGCAGCGTTCGAAGAGGTAGCGGTCTCACAGATACGCAGTATTTT.